This T cell receptor (beta chain) is drawn from a study of cytomegalovirus exposure and HLA in healthy donors. Study in general: A prior study identified roughly 110 million unique TCR beta sequences from 150 million to 200 million T cells. Study observations and caveats: TCR beta V segments were, for the most part, productive about 90% or about 30% of the time in an earlier analysis.

The CDR3 length is 13 residues. CDR1 is SGHTA and CDR2 is FQGNSA in the germline V gene. Trimming cost V 5 bases and J 5 bases, with 12 bases left between them. Worth noting for this clone: Its antigen remains unidentified.

The PCR had 60 Vbeta and 13 Jbeta primers. Original methodology: It was a later analysis that counted 79 million or so unique TCR beta chains, of which roughly 10 million were shared. Produced via immunoSEQ multiplex PCR; TCRdb's table is partial and in-frame only. For V, J and clone size, that table is used; D and trimming come from the DNA. The data contain about 190,000 clones, roughly 80% of them singletons. This receptor was obtained from a woman in her 30s in good health and CMV-seropositive. The chain employs TRBV7-2 and TRBJ1-1; D perhaps matches TRBD1 (6 bases). Sequencing was performed on PBMCs. CDR3 DNA: TGTGCCAGCAGCGGACAGCCCTCTACTGAAGCTTTCTTT. As protein: CASSGQPSTEAFF.